The sequence of this T cell receptor (beta chain) was determined in a study of blood T cell repertoires in COVID-19. About the study: Some COVID-19 samples were acute and others convalescent; all came from the United States, Italy and Spain. In each case, the material was cDNA or gDNA derived from T cells, B-cell-depleted T cells, or PBMCs.

As handled by the study authors: The authors estimated nucleated cell counts from reference gene primer amplification. Repertoires were generated with immunoSEQ multiplex PCR, while TCRdb's copy carries only in-frame clones and drops some. From that table come the V and J calls and clone size; the DNA was used to work out D and trimming. The table has about 100,000 clones, 70% to 90% seen once. V was clipped by 6 bases and J by 0 bases, with 10 bases between them. Germline V gene sequence: CDR1 SGHNT, CDR2 YYREEE (reference sequence). This CDR3 region has 14 residues. This receptor was obtained from a human donor in a cohort sampled during active COVID-19. J is TRBJ2-1 and V is TRBV5-4, with D perhaps TRBD1 (5 bases). The sample taken for sequencing was peripheral blood. CDR3 region: CASIRQGSYNEQFF. The CDR3 bases are TGTGCCAGCATCCGTCAGGGCTCCTACAATGAGCAGTTCTTC.